This TCR beta chain was documented in a study of blood T cell repertoires in COVID-19. Study background: From the United States, Italy and Spain came samples of acute and convalescent COVID-19. The analysed material was cDNA or gDNA that came from T cells, B-cell-depleted T cells, or PBMCs.

Original handling: Amplified reference gene primers provided the basis for estimating nucleated cell counts. The table came from immunoSEQ multiplex PCR; TCRdb's copy has only in-frame clones and leaves some out. V and J calls plus clone size are reproduced from that table; the DNA served to infer D and trimming. The data contain some 250,000 clones, more than 75% of them singletons. CDR1 is WSHSY and CDR2 is SAAADI in the germline V gene. CDR3 length: 11 residues. Trimming stripped 7 bases from V and 5 bases from J, with 9 bases between. This clone has a single count. The clonotype was recovered from a woman aged 25 to 39 who had recovered from COVID-19. The chain recombines TRBV10-2 with TRBJ2-7; D unresolved. The sample was peripheral blood. The CDR3 here is CASMRVDEQYF. The DNA of the CDR3 is TGCGCCAGCATGAGAGTCGACGAGCAGTACTTC.